This entry lists 27 T cell receptor beta chains sequenced from one sample in a study of beta chain features in type 1 diabetes. TCRB transcripts that were expressed got sequenced, as all of the isolated RNA had been reverse transcribed. TCRdb's table, derived via immunoSEQ multiplex PCR, lists solely in-frame clones and lacks some. The data contain 330,000 or so clones, around 20% of them singletons. Sequencing was done on a sample of naive CD4+ T cells from blood. Every receptor here comes from a woman aged 18-29 years in good health.

This clone was counted only a few times. V and J are TRBV11-2 and TRBJ1-2; D not certain. Trimming left V 1 base short and J 6 bases short, with 15 bases between. The germline gives CDR1 SGHAT, CDR2 FQNNGV. This CDR3 region has 15 residues. The CDR3 DNA reads as TGTGCCAGCAGCTTAGGTGTGCCAGAGGTGGATGGCTACACCTTC. Translated: CASSLGVPEVDGYTF.

The V gene is TRBV12-5, the J gene TRBJ2-1; the match to TRBD2 covers 11 bases. This CDR3 is 15 amino acids long. V shed 6 bases and J 9 bases; nucleotides not matched to a gene: 10. The germline V gene encodes CDR1 LGHNT and CDR2 FRNRAP. CDR3 sequence: CASGPQNLAGGEQFF. The DNA for the CDR3 is TGTGCTAGTGGCCCTCAAAACCTAGCGGGAGGTGAGCAGTTCTTC.

This chain links TRBV9 with TRBJ2-5; possible D gene TRBD2, 5 bases. CDR1 and CDR2 (germline): SGDLS, YYNGEE. The CDR3 is made up of 16 amino acids. V shed 0 bases and J shed 1 base, with 13 bases lying between them. CDR3 sequence: CASSVEASFAQETQYF. The CDR3 DNA is TGTGCCAGCAGCGTAGAGGCTAGCTTCGCCCAAGAGACCCAGTACTTC. The complete variable domain, with remaining parts taken from reference TRBV9 and TRBJ2-5, reads DSGVTQTPKHLITATGQRVTLRCSPRSGDLSVYWYQQSLDQGLQFLIQYYNGEERAKGNILERFSAQQFPDLHSELNLSSLELGDSALYFCASSVEASFAQETQYFGPGTRLLVL.

This clone has a handful of counts. The gene calls are TRBV5-1 and TRBJ1-2; 8 positions agree with TRBD1. Germline CDR1 SGHRS, CDR2 YFSETQ. Losses at the gene ends were 4 bases for V and 7 bases for J; bases not matched to a gene: 6. The CDR3 covers 13 residues. The CDR3 coding sequence is TGCGCCAGCAGCCCGACAGGGGTAGGTGGCTACACCTTC. Protein sequence: CASSPTGVGGYTF.

The chain links TRBV5-1 to TRBJ2-3; D ambiguous. The CDR3 runs to 13 residues. V gave up 6 bases and J gave up 5 bases, with 13 bases separating them. Germline assignment: CDR1 SGHRS and CDR2 YFSETQ. The CDR3 sequence: CASKADSIDTQYF. CDR3 in DNA: TGCGCCAGCAAGGCGGATTCGATAGATACGCAGTATTTT.

This chain connects TRBV30 to TRBJ2-7; TRBD1 agrees at 12 bases. There are 18 residues in the CDR3. V gave up 3 bases and J gave up 1 base; unmatched junction bases: 13. Germline V gene data show CDR1 as GTSNPN and CDR2 as SVGIG (reference sequence). The CDR3 region has the DNA TGTGCCTGGAGAGAGACTGGGACAGGGGGCGTTAAGTCCTACGAGCAGTACTTC. Protein: CAWRETGTGGVKSYEQYF.

Remarks on this clone: A junction boundary mismatches the germline segment, possibly from a read error. The chain couples TRBV7-7 to TRBJ2-5, with D possibly being TRBD2 (7 bases). This CDR3 region has 14 residues. The germline gives CDR1 SSHAT, CDR2 FNYEAQ (reference sequence). The CDR3 DNA is TGTGCTAGCAGCTCGGGGAGGGGGGAAGAGACCCAGTACTTC. This gives the protein CASSSGRGEETQYF.

The CDR3 reads CASSQDHGQETQYF. The CDR3 region has the DNA TGCGCCAGCAGCCAAGATCACGGCCAAGAGACCCAGTACTTC. The rearrangement joins TRBV4-3 to TRBJ2-5, with D unresolved. V was pared by 0 bases and J by 1 base, with 6 bases between. There are 14 residues in the CDR3. The germline V gene has CDR1 LGHNA and CDR2 YSLEER.

The rearrangement joins TRBV7-9 to TRBJ1-1; unclear D gene. V was cut by 0 bases and J by 2 bases, with 7 bases left in between. Germline V gene data show CDR1 as SEHNR and CDR2 as FQNEAQ (reference sequence). CDR3 length: 14 amino acids. The CDR3 reads CASSLARGNTEAFF. CDR3 nucleotide sequence: TGTGCCAGCAGCTTAGCACGGGGAAACACTGAAGCTTTCTTT. Looking up the rest from reference TRBV7-9 and TRBJ1-1 gives the full variable domain: DTGVSQNPRHKITKRGQNVTFRCDPISEHNRLYWYRQTLGQGPEFLTYFQNEAQLEKSRLLSDRFSAERPKGSFSTLEIQRTEQGDSAMYLCASSLARGNTEAFFGQGTRLTVV.

The CDR3 DNA reads TGTGCCAGCAGCTTGGGAGCGGGAACGGGGGAGGGCTACACCTTC. Translation gives CASSLGAGTGEGYTF. This chain connects TRBV5-4 to TRBJ1-2; TRBD1 might be the D (5 bases). Trimming stripped 0 bases from V and 8 bases from J, with 17 bases between. CDR1 and CDR2 (germline): SGHNT, YYREEE (reference sequence). This CDR3 has 15 residues.

This chain uses TRBV2 with TRBJ1-5; possibly TRBD1 for D (5 bases). The CDR3 extends over 12 amino acids. The germline V and J ends were trimmed by 11 bases and 4 bases, with 12 bases remaining between them. Germline CDR1 SNHLY, CDR2 FYNNEI. CDR3 coding DNA: TGTGCCCAAGGGGCACTGAATCAGCCCCAGCATTTT. As protein: CAQGALNQPQHF.

The sample holds a few counts of this clone. This chain links TRBV5-4 with TRBJ2-3; D unresolved. The CDR3 sequence is 13 residues long. CDR1 and CDR2 (germline): SGHNT, YYREEE (reference sequence). V shed 2 bases and J shed 1 base, with 5 bases lying between them. The CDR3: CASSFTGTDTQYF. In nucleotides, the CDR3 is TGTGCCAGCAGCTTTACGGGCACAGATACGCAGTATTTT.

The chain employs TRBV6-4 and TRBJ2-1, with D possibly matching TRBD2 (6 bases). CDR1 is MRHNA and CDR2 is SNTAGT in the germline V gene. V lost 5 bases and J 1 base, leaving 12 bases between the germline ends. The CDR3 is made up of 15 amino acids. CDR3 region: CASSLEGGSYNEQFF. The CDR3 bases are TGTGCCAGCAGTTTGGAGGGTGGTTCCTACAATGAGCAGTTCTTC.

The rearrangement uses TRBV2 and TRBJ2-2; D might be TRBD1 (6 bases). V was cut by 5 bases and J by 1 base, with 8 bases left in between. CDR3 length: 14 residues. Germline CDR1 and CDR2: SNHLY and FYNNEI. The CDR3 bases are TGTGCCAGCAGTCGGACAGTGAACACCGGGGAGCTGTTTTTT. The encoded protein is CASSRTVNTGELFF. Full variable domain (missing parts from reference TRBV2 and TRBJ2-2): EPEVTQTPSHQVTQMGQEVILRCVPISNHLYFYWYRQILGQKVEFLVSFYNNEISEKSEIFDDQFSVERPDGSNFTLKIRSTKLEDSAMYFCASSRTVNTGELFFGEGSRLTVL.

This clone has only one observation. The V call is TRBV6-5, the J call TRBJ1-2; TRBD1 matches at 9 bases. The length of the CDR3 is 13 residues. The germline gives CDR1 MNHEY, CDR2 SVGAGI. Trimming cost V 8 bases and J 7 bases; bases outside gene matches: 8. As DNA, the CDR3 is TGTGCCAGCCAGGACAGGGGACGGGTTGGCTACACCTTC. Amino acid sequence: CASQDRGRVGYTF.

Only a few counts were recorded for this clone. This chain joins TRBV23-1 and TRBJ2-7, with 8 bases identical to TRBD1. TRBV23-1 is identified as an open reading frame with a role that is uncertain. The CDR3 length is 16 residues. Germline trimming cut 3 bases from V and 6 bases from J; bases unmatched to any gene: 13. The CDR3 DNA is TGCGCCAGCAGTCACCCTGAACTTGGACAGGGCGGCGAGCAGTACTTC. Its translation: CASSHPELGQGGEQYF.

The chain links TRBV5-1 to TRBJ1-5; D is unresolved. V gave up 1 base and J gave up 2 bases, with 10 bases separating them. The CDR3 is made up of 15 amino acids. CDR1 and CDR2 from the germline V gene are SGHRS and YFSETQ. The CDR3 loop reads CASSLLGGGNQPQHF. CDR3 in DNA: TGCGCCAGCAGCTTGCTAGGCGGTGGCAATCAGCCCCAGCATTTT. Full variable domain (rest looked up from reference TRBV5-1 and TRBJ1-5): KAGVTQTPRYLIKTRGQQVTLSCSPISGHRSVSWYQQTPGQGLQFLFEYFSETQRNKGNFPGRFSGRQFSNSRSEMNVSTLELGDSALYLCASSLLGGGNQPQHFGDGTRLSIL.

The V call is TRBV5-1, the J call TRBJ2-5, with 7 bases that match TRBD1. Trimming cost V 1 base and J 5 bases; bases outside gene matches: 5. Germline V lookup: CDR1 SGHRS, CDR2 YFSETQ. The CDR3 spans 14 residues. The CDR3 here is CASSLTGAGETQYF. The CDR3 region has the DNA TGCGCCAGCAGCTTGACAGGGGCTGGGGAGACCCAGTACTTC.

This clone was seen only a few times. The chain couples TRBV7-2 to TRBJ1-5; TRBD1 agrees at 7 bases. Germline V CDR1 and CDR2: SGHTA, FQGNSA. The CDR3 consists of 14 residues. V shed 0 bases and J 4 bases; nucleotides not matched to a gene: 0. CDR3 residues: CASSLATGNQPQHF. In nucleotides, the CDR3 is TGTGCCAGCAGCTTAGCGACAGGGAATCAGCCCCAGCATTTT. Full variable domain (missing parts from reference TRBV7-2 and TRBJ1-5): GAGVSQSPSNKVTEKGKDVELRCDPISGHTALYWYRQSLGQGLEFLIYFQGNSAPDKSGLPSDRFSAERTGGSVSTLTIQRTQQEDSAVYLCASSLATGNQPQHFGDGTRLSIL.

The chain is built from TRBV5-6 and TRBJ2-7; TRBD1 aligns across 7 bases. Germline CDR1 reads SGHDT; CDR2 reads YYEEEE. The J segment lost 2 bases and the V segment lost 4 bases, leaving 6 bases of the junction unmatched. The CDR3 extends over 14 amino acids. CDR3 sequence reads: CASSGTGTAYEQYF. CDR3 nucleotide sequence: TGTGCCAGCAGCGGGACCGGGACAGCCTACGAGCAGTACTTC.

This sequence joins TRBV13 and TRBJ2-5, with 8 bases lining up with TRBD2. With 5 bases clipped from V and 5 bases from J, the junction kept 4 bases outside the gene matches. This CDR3 has 13 residues. CDR1 PRHDT and CDR2 FYEKMQ come from the germline V gene (reference sequence). CDR3 in amino acids: CASSERGRETQYF. The DNA of the CDR3 is TGTGCCAGCAGCGAGCGGGGGAGGGAGACCCAGTACTTC.

This clone was seen once. The chain carries TRBV20-1 and TRBJ1-2, with D hard to call. From germline, CDR1 is DFQATT and CDR2 SNEGSKA (reference sequence). The CDR3 totals 11 residues. V dropped 7 bases and J dropped 4 bases, with 10 bases sitting between them. CDR3 amino acids: CSVRLGYGYTF. CDR3 DNA sequence: TGCAGTGTCAGGCTCGGCTATGGCTACACCTTC.

The genes are TRBV11-2 and TRBJ1-1; possibly TRBD1 for D (6 bases). Trimming cost V 4 bases and J 4 bases, with 16 bases left between them. Per the germline V gene, CDR1 is SGHAT and CDR2 is FQNNGV. CDR3 length: 15 amino acids. Written as DNA, the CDR3 is TGTGCCAGCAGCTCTACAGGGTGGAAGATCACTGAAGCTTTCTTT. Amino acid sequence: CASSSTGWKITEAFF.

CDR3 coding DNA: TGTGCCAGCAGTTTAGTGACAGGGGGGGATGGCTACACCTTC. It translates to CASSLVTGGDGYTF. J is TRBJ1-2 and V is TRBV27; 9 nucleotides align to TRBD1. Per germline, CDR1 MNHEY and CDR2 SMNVEV (reference sequence). Trimming at V came to 2 bases and at J to 6 bases, leaving 4 bases not matched to a gene. The CDR3 has 14 amino acids.

The gene calls are TRBV7-2 and TRBJ1-5; no clear D. V gave up 5 bases and J gave up 4 bases, with 12 bases separating them. CDR3 length: 14 residues. Germline CDR1 is SGHTA and CDR2 is FQGNSA. As DNA, the CDR3 is TGTGCCAGCAGCCCCCTCTTACTGAATCAGCCCCAGCATTTT. Its translation: CASSPLLLNQPQHF.

J is TRBJ1-6 and V is TRBV30; D unclear. The V and J ends lost 1 base and 7 bases respectively, with 8 bases between them. CDR3 length equals 13 residues. From germline, CDR1 is GTSNPN and CDR2 SVGIG (reference sequence). The CDR3 DNA follows: TGTGCCTGGAGTGGATTGAGAAATTCACCCCTCCACTTT. Protein sequence: CAWSGLRNSPLHF. Using reference TRBV30 and TRBJ1-6 for the parts outside the CDR3, the full variable domain is SQTIHQWPATLVQPVGSPLSLECTVEGTSNPNLYWYRQAAGRGLQLLFYSVGIGQISSEVPQNLSASRPQDRQFILSSKKLLLSDSGFYLCAWSGLRNSPLHFGNGTRLTVT.

This rearrangement joins TRBV30 to TRBJ2-3, with TRBD2 identical over 13 bases. Trimming cost V 5 bases and J 5 bases; bases outside gene matches: 4. CDR1 and CDR2 (germline): GTSNPN, SVGIG (reference sequence). The CDR3 loop spans 14 amino acids. The CDR3 spells CAWGLAGAVDTQYF. CDR3 nucleotides: TGTGCCTGGGGACTAGCGGGAGCCGTAGATACGCAGTATTTT.